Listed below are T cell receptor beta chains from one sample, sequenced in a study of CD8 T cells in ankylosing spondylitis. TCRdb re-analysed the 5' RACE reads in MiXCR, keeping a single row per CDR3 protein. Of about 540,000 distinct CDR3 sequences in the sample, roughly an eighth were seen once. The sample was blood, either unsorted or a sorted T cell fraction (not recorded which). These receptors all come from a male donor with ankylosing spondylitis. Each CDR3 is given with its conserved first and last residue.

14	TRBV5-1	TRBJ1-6	CASSPGGGNSPLHF
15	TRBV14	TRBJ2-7	CASSRPGGSFHEQYF
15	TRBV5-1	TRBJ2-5	CASSVLAGGQETQYF
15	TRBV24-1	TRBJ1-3	CATSDPRTGRDTIYF
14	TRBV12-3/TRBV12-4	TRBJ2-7	CASSFIDRQGEQYF
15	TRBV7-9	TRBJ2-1	CASSIPGTPDNEQFF
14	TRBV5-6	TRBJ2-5	CASSISGGQETQYF
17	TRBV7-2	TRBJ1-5	CASSSARDRGKGQPQHF
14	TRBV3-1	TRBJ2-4	CASSLRERGNIQYF
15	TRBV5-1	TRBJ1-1	CASSKDRAVNSEAFF
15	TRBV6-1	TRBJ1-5	CASSPDRGGDQPQHF
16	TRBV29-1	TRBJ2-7	CSVVWESRVLSYEQYF
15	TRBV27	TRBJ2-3	CASWRGGPSTDTQYF
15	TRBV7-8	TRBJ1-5	CASSLDRASNQPQHF
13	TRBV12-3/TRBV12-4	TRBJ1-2	CASSLGPRGGYTF
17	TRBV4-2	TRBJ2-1	CASSQGFGAGIGNEQFF
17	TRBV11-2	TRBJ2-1	CASSLDRASGIYNEQFF
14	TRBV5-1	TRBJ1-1	CASSLLHLNTEAFF
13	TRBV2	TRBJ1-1	CASSDEMNTEAFF
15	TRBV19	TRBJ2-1	CASSPQRTGRDEQFF
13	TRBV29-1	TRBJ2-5	CSVALQMIETQYF
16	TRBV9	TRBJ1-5	CASSVGDSKFDQPQHF
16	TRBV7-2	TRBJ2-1	CASSLASRGDYNEQFF
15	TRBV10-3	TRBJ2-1	CAISGGPPSYNEQFF
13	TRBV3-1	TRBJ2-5	CASSQGTYETQYF
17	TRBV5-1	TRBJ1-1	CASSFPSDGGVNTEAFF
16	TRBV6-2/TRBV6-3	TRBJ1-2	CASSPRVQVDNYGYTF
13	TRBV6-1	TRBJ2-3	CASTAELTDTQYF
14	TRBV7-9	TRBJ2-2	CASSFYVAGELFFF
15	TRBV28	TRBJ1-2	CASSREGQEVYGYTF
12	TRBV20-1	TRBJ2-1	CSYRTANNEQFF
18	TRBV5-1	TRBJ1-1	CASSLLTTGRAGDTEAFF
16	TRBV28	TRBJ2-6	CASSSTGVSGANVLTF
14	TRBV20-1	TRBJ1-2	CSAPDRVTNYGYTF
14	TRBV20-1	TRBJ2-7	CSAELAVSSYEQYF
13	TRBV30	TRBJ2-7	CAWSLAGGYEQYF
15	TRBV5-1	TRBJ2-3	CASSYEAASTDTQYF
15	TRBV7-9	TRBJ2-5	CASSWDRLYQETQYF
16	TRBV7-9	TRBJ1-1	CASSSRLRGAQTEAFF
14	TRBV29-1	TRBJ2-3	CSVLKRADTDTQYF
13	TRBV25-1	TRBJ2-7	CASSSGTLYEQYF
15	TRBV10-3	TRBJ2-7	CAISGGTTLSYEQYF
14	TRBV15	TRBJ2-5	CATSREGVVETQYF
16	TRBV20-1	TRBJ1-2	CSATGPQGVINYGYTF
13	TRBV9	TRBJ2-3	CASSPQGTRAQYF
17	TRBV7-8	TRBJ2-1	CASSPPGLAGPYNEQFF
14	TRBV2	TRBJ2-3	CASNPPVTTDTQYF
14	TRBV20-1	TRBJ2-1	CSAEAASSYNEQFF
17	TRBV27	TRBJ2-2	CASSSPPLWEITGELFF
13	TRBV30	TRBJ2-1	CAWQQLRGSEQFF
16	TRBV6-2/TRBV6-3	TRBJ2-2	CASTSPGLAGTGELFF
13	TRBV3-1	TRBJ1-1	CASSQAGVTEAFF
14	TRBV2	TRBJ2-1	CAIQGRGTRYEQFF
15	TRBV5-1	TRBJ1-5	CASSLAGTVNQPQHF
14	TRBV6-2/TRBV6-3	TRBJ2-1	CASSYSMGGDEQFF
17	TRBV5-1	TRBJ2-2	CASSLLGGNANTGELFF
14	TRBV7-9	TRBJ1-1	CASSNIIQNTEAFF